Below, 19 T cell receptor beta chains from the same sample are listed, as sequenced in a study of blood T cell repertoires in COVID-19. Profiling relied on immunoSEQ multiplex PCR, and the TCRdb table lists in-frame clones only, not all of them. The data hold about 180,000 clones, with around 87% observed a single time. Sequenced material: peripheral blood. These receptors all stem from a man aged 40-50 years with active or convalescent COVID-19.

Only a few counts were recorded for this clone. The chain recombines TRBV6-5 with TRBJ1-2; D gene uncertain. The germline V gene has CDR1 MNHEY and CDR2 SVGAGI. The CDR3 covers 13 residues. V was clipped by 2 bases and J by 0 bases, with 4 bases between them. The CDR3 nucleotides are TGTGCCAGCAGTTACGGAGCTAACTATGGCTACACCTTC. Translating it yields CASSYGANYGYTF.

V and J are TRBV2 and TRBJ1-5, with a tentative D call TRBD1 (5 bases). In germline, CDR1 is SNHLY, CDR2 FYNNEI. V was trimmed by 3 bases and J by 6 bases, leaving 15 bases between them. This CDR3 has 15 residues. The CDR3 region is CASSEGRQGGQPQHF. The CDR3 nucleotides read TGTGCCAGCAGTGAGGGCAGGCAGGGAGGTCAGCCCCAGCATTTT.

V and J are TRBV5-1 and TRBJ1-2, with D uncertain. The CDR3 length is 13 residues. Looked up from germline, CDR1 is SGHRS and CDR2 is YFSETQ. Deletions cut 3 bases from V and 0 bases from J, with 6 bases between. CDR3 loop: CASSSRTNYGYTF. The CDR3 DNA sequence: TGCGCCAGCAGCTCGCGGACTAACTATGGCTACACCTTC.

The gene calls are TRBV7-8 and TRBJ1-6, with 8 bases aligning to TRBD1. V dropped 5 bases and J dropped 13; count of bases not matched to a gene: 7. Per the germline V gene, CDR1 is SGHVS and CDR2 is FQNEAQ. This CDR3 is built from 13 residues. CDR3 loop: CASSPTGGYPLHF. The CDR3 region has the DNA TGTGCCAGCAGCCCCACAGGGGGTTACCCCCTCCACTTT.

CDR3 nucleotides: TGTGCCAGCAGCCAGAGCAGGGCTGAAGGCCCCTACGAGCAGTACTTC. Translation: CASSQSRAEGPYEQYF. The chain joins TRBV7-6 to TRBJ2-7; tentatively, D is TRBD1 (5 bases). V lost 5 bases, J lost 2 bases, and 19 bases lay in between. The CDR3 sequence is 16 residues long. Germline V CDR1 and CDR2: SGHVS, FNYEAQ.

The chain combines TRBV30 with TRBJ1-1, with D possibly being TRBD1 (6 bases). The CDR3 has 16 amino acids. Germline V gives CDR1 GTSNPN, CDR2 SVGIG (reference sequence). Trimming cost V 1 base and J 0 bases, with 15 bases left between them. The CDR3 region is CAWSDPGQFMNTEAFF. The CDR3 DNA reads TGTGCCTGGAGTGACCCAGGACAGTTCATGAACACTGAAGCTTTCTTT.

The rearrangement uses TRBV6-5 and TRBJ1-5, with 9 bases fitting TRBD1. CDR3 length equals 15 residues. Trimming at V came to 5 bases and at J to 6 bases, leaving 8 bases not matched to a gene. Germline loops: CDR1 MNHEY, CDR2 SVGAGI. In nucleotides, the CDR3 is TGTGCCAGCAGTAGGGGGACAGGGCATGGTCAGCCCCAGCATTTT. Amino acid sequence: CASSRGTGHGQPQHF.

This clone was observed a single time. This chain uses TRBV7-9 with TRBJ2-3, with 10 positions matching TRBD2. The length of the CDR3 is 18 residues. The junction had 11 bases not matched to a gene; V was cut back by 3 bases and J by 2 bases. The germline V gene encodes CDR1 SEHNR and CDR2 FQNEAQ (reference sequence). In DNA, the CDR3 is TGTGCCAGCAGCTTGAGAACTAGCGGGGCCAGATCCACAGATACGCAGTATTTT. This encodes CASSLRTSGARSTDTQYF.

The rearrangement joins TRBV9 to TRBJ1-4; TRBD1 might be the D (6 bases). Germline CDR1 and CDR2: SGDLS and YYNGEE. V dropped 0 bases and J dropped 8 bases, with 14 bases sitting between them. The CDR3 length is 15 residues. CDR3 in DNA: TGTGCCAGCAGCGTAGCTCCAGGGGAGGGGGAAAAACTGTTTTTT. It yields the protein CASSVAPGEGEKLFF.

This sequence joins TRBV25-1 and TRBJ1-3; 8 bases are shared with TRBD1. Germline loops: CDR1 MGHDK, CDR2 SYGVNS. The V gene end was trimmed by 2 bases and the J gene end by 3 bases; junction bases not matched to a gene: 3. The CDR3 has 15 amino acids. CDR3 sequence reads: CASSEGDRGGNTIYF. The CDR3 region has the DNA TGTGCCAGCAGTGAAGGAGACAGGGGTGGAAACACCATATATTTT.

This clone appeared a single time. V usage is TRBV2 and J usage is TRBJ1-6; TRBD1 matches 10 bases. The CDR3 totals 12 residues. Trimming cost V 10 bases and J 8 bases; bases outside gene matches: 2. Germline V gene data show CDR1 as SNHLY and CDR2 as FYNNEI. Written as DNA, the CDR3 is TGTGCCACGGGGACAGGGGATTCACCCCTCCACTTT. Translating it yields CATGTGDSPLHF. Drawing the rest from reference TRBV2 and TRBJ1-6, the complete variable domain is EPEVTQTPSHQVTQMGQEVILRCVPISNHLYFYWYRQILGQKVEFLVSFYNNEISEKSEIFDDQFSVERPDGSNFTLKIRSTKLEDSAMYFCATGTGDSPLHFGNGTRLTVT.

The chain has TRBV15 and TRBJ2-5, with 7 positions matching TRBD2. This CDR3 spans 14 amino acids. Germline loops: CDR1 LNHNV, CDR2 YYDKDF (reference sequence). Losses at the gene ends were 1 base for V and 4 bases for J; bases not matched to a gene: 3. This CDR3 is CATSRGEGRETQYF. The CDR3 coding sequence is TGTGCCACCAGCAGAGGGGAGGGAAGAGAGACCCAGTACTTC. Supplemented by reference TRBV15 and TRBJ2-5, the full variable domain reads DAMVIQNPRYQVTQFGKPVTLSCSQTLNHNVMYWYQQKSSQAPKLLFHYYDKDFNNEADTPDNFQSRRPNTSFCFLDIRSPGLGDTAMYLCATSRGEGRETQYFGPGTRLLVL.

This clone was recorded only once. The genes are TRBV30 and TRBJ1-1; D remains unclear. V lost 2 bases and J lost 4, with 8 bases in between. Germline assignment: CDR1 GTSNPN and CDR2 SVGIG (reference sequence). The CDR3 covers 12 residues. CDR3 nucleotide sequence: TGTGCCTGGAGTTTGACGGGCACTGAAGCTTTCTTT. This encodes CAWSLTGTEAFF.

The genes are TRBV19 and TRBJ2-7; tentatively, D is TRBD1 (6 bases). The CDR3 is 15 amino acids. Germline lookup yields CDR1 LNHDA and CDR2 SQIVND (reference sequence). V lost 2 bases and J 0 bases, leaving 11 bases between the germline ends. CDR3 protein: CASSITRGLSYEQYF. DNA for the CDR3: TGTGCCAGTAGTATAACCAGGGGCCTCTCCTACGAGCAGTACTTC.

The rearrangement joins TRBV13 to TRBJ1-2, with 9 nucleotides matching TRBD1. V lost 5 bases to trimming and J lost 0 bases; unmatched junction nucleotides: 4. This CDR3 has 15 amino acids. Germline V gives CDR1 PRHDT, CDR2 FYEKMQ (reference sequence). DNA for the CDR3: TGTGCCAGCAGCGGCCGGGACAGGGCTAACTATGGCTACACCTTC. It codes for CASSGRDRANYGYTF.

The chain employs TRBV6-4 and TRBJ1-2, with D maybe TRBD1 (6 bases). The length of the CDR3 is 16 residues. Trimming pared 0 bases from V and 3 bases from J, leaving 14 bases between. Germline V gene sequence: CDR1 MRHNA, CDR2 SNTAGT. The CDR3 sequence: CASSDSIGGRDYGYTF. CDR3 sequence (DNA): TGTGCCAGCAGTGACTCGATCGGGGGGCGCGACTATGGCTACACCTTC.

The V call is TRBV9, the J call TRBJ2-3; tentative D call: TRBD2 (8 bases). V was pared by 4 bases and J by 2 bases, with 17 bases between. The germline V gene has CDR1 SGDLS and CDR2 YYNGEE. The CDR3 spans 16 residues. The CDR3 sequence is CASSQREGALTDTQYF. CDR3 DNA: TGTGCCAGCAGCCAACGGGAGGGGGCGCTCACAGATACGCAGTATTTT.

This clone was recorded once. The J gene is TRBJ2-3, the V gene TRBV2; D is ambiguous. Germline V gene data show CDR1 as SNHLY and CDR2 as FYNNEI. V shed 4 bases and J shed 0 bases, with 11 bases lying between them. The CDR3 is 15 amino acids. CDR3 residues: CASSAQTTSTDTQYF. CDR3 in DNA: TGTGCCAGCAGTGCCCAAACGACTAGCACAGATACGCAGTATTTT. The full variable domain, completed using reference TRBV2 and TRBJ2-3, is EPEVTQTPSHQVTQMGQEVILRCVPISNHLYFYWYRQILGQKVEFLVSFYNNEISEKSEIFDDQFSVERPDGSNFTLKIRSTKLEDSAMYFCASSAQTTSTDTQYFGPGTRLTVL.

This chain joins TRBV7-3 and TRBJ2-1, with TRBD2 matching 11 bases. J was trimmed by 3 bases and V by 5 bases; bases with no gene match: 6. CDR1 and CDR2 from the germline V gene are SGHTA and FQGTGA. This CDR3 region has 16 residues. Here the CDR3 DNA reads TGTGCCAGCAGCCCCACCGGGACTAGCGGCTACAATGAGCAGTTCTTC. Translating gives CASSPTGTSGYNEQFF.